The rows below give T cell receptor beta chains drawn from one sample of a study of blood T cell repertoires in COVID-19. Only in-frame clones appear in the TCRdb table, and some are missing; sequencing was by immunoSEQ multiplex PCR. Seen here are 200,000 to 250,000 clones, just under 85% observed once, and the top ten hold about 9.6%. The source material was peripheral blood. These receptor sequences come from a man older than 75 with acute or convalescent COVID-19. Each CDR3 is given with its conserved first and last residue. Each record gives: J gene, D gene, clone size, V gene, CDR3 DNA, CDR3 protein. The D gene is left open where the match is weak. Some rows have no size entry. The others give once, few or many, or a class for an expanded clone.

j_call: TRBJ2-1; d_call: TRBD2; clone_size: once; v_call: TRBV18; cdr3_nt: TGTGCCAGCTCACCCACTCTGACTAGCGCCAGTGAGCAGTTCTTC; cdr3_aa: CASSPTLTSASEQFF
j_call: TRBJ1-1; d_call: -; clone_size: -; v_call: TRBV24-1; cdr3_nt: TGTGCCACCAGTGATTCCGGACTGCTTGGGGAAGCTTTCTTT; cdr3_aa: CATSDSGLLGEAFF
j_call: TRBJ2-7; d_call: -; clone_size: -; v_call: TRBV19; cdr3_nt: TGTGCCAGTAGTATCGAGAGGACAGTTATCTCCTACGAGCAGTACTTC; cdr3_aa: CASSIERTVISYEQYF
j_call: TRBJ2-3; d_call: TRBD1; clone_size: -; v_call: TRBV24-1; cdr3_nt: TGTGCCACCAGTGATCCGTTGGGACAGACAGATACGCAGTATTTT; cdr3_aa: CATSDPLGQTDTQYF
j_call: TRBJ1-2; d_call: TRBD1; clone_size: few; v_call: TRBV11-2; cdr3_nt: TGTGCCAGCAGGACCGGGACAGGACTTAACTATGGCTACACCTTC; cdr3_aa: CASRTGTGLNYGYTF
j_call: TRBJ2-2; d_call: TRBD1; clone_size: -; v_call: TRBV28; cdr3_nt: TGTGCCAGCAGCAGGACAGGGGCCGGCACCGGGGAGCTGTTTTTT; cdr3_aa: CASSRTGAGTGELFF
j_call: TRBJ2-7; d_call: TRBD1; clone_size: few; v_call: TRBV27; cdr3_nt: TGTGCCAGCAGTTGGGGACAGACCTACGAGCAGTACTTC; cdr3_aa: CASSWGQTYEQYF
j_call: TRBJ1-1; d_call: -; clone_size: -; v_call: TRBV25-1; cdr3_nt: TGTGCCAGCAGTGGAATGAGATGGGGAGGGGACACTGAAGCTTTCTTT; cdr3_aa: CASSGMRWGGDTEAFF
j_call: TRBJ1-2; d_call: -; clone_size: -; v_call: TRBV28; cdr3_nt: TGTGCCAGCGGGGGGACGGGTGCTAACTATGGCTACACCTTC; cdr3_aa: CASGGTGANYGYTF
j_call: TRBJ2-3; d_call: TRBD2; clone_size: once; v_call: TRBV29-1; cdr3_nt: TGCAGCGTTGAGAGCCCTAGCGGGTCGACAGATACGCAGTATTTT; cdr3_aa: CSVESPSGSTDTQYF
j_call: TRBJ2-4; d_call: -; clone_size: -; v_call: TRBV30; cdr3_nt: TGTGCCTGGAGTGTAATCTTAGAAACCAAAAACATTCAGTACTTC; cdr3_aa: CAWSVILETKNIQYF
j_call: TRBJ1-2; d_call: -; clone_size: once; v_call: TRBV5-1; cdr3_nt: TGCGCCAGCAGCTTGGGGGGCGGCAACTATGGCTACACCTTC; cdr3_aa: CASSLGGGNYGYTF
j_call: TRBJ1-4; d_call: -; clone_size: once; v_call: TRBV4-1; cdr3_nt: TGCGCCAGCAGCCAAGCCCCAGGGCGAACTAATGAAAAACTGTTTTTT; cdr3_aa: CASSQAPGRTNEKLFF
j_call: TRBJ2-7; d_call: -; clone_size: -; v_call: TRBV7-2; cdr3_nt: TGTGCCAGCAGCCAAACGGGGTACGAGCAGTACTTC; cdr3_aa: CASSQTGYEQYF
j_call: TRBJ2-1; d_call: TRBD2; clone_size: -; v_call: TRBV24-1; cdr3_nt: TGTGCCACCAGTGATTTTACTAGCGGGAGGTTTCTCTACAATGAGCAGTTCTTC; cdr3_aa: CATSDFTSGRFLYNEQFF
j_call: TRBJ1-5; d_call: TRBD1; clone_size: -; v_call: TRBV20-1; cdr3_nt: TGCAGTGCTAGTCCACCTACAGGGGGCAATCAGCCCCAGCATTTT; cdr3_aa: CSASPPTGGNQPQHF
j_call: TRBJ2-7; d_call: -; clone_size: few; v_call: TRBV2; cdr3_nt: TGTGCCAGCACCAACGGGGGCGGGGGCTACGAGCAGTACTTC; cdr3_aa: CASTNGGGGYEQYF
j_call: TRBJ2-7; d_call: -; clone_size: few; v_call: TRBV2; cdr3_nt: TGTGCCAGCAGGCCGCAGGGTTACTACGAGCAGTACTTC; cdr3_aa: CASRPQGYYEQYF
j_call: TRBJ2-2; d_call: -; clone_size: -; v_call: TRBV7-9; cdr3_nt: TGTGCCAGCAGCAGCTTTGGAGACAGACACGGGGAGCTGTTTTTT; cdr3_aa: CASSSFGDRHGELFF
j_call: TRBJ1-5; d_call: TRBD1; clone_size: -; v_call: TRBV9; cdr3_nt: TGTGCCAGCAGCGTGGGACAGATCAATCAGCCCCAGCATTTT; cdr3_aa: CASSVGQINQPQHF
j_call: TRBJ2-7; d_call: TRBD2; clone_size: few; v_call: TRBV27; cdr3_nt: TGTGCCAGCAGTTTTGGGGGACTAGCGGGAGGAGAGCAGTACTTC; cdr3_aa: CASSFGGLAGGEQYF
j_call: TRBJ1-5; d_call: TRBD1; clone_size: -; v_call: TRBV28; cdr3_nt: TGTGCCAGCAGATCCGAAGGGACAGCCCCTTGGCCCCAGCATTTT; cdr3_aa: CASRSEGTAPWPQHF
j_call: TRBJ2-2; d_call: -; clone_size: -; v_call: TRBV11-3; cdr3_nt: TGTGCCAGCAGCGAAAAGGGGATGAACACCGGGGAGCTGTTTTTT; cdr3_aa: CASSEKGMNTGELFF
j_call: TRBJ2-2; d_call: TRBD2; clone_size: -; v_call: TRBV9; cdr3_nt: TGTGCCAGCAGCCCTGGGGGGGGGACCACGAACACCGGGGAGCTGTTTTTT; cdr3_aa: CASSPGGGTTNTGELFF